These 25 T cell receptor beta chains share one sample of origin, sequenced in a study of immune evolution from preneoplasia to lung adenocarcinoma. Here immunoSEQ multiplex PCR was the method, and the copy in TCRdb shows in-frame clones only, minus some. Seen here are 2,000 to 2,500 clones, around four fifths observed once, and the top ten hold roughly 15%. Source material: FFPE adjacent normal lung tissue. Receptor source: a person aged 55-80 years with lung adenocarcinoma.

V is TRBV6-6 and J is TRBJ2-7; D tentatively reads TRBD1 or TRBD2 (6 bases each). The ends were cut back, 6 bases at V and 4 bases at J, with 16 bases in the middle. Germline V CDR1 and CDR2: MNHNY, SVGAGI (reference sequence). The CDR3 is 14 amino acids. The CDR3: CASSNTGRTYEQYF. The CDR3 region has the DNA TGTGCCAGCAGCAACACAGGGAGGACTTACGAGCAGTACTTC.

This clone was counted once. This rearrangement joins TRBV7-2 to TRBJ1-6; D is possibly TRBD1 (5 bases). The CDR3 has 16 amino acids. V shed 0 bases and J shed 5 bases, with 11 bases lying between them. CDR1 is SGHTA, CDR2 FQGNSA, per germline. The CDR3 DNA is TGTGCCAGCAGCTTAGCCAGGGCGGGGGATAATTCACCCCTCCACTTT. This encodes CASSLARAGDNSPLHF. The whole variable domain, filled in from reference TRBV7-2 and TRBJ1-6, reads GAGVSQSPSNKVTEKGKDVELRCDPISGHTALYWYRQSLGQGLEFLIYFQGNSAPDKSGLPSDRFSAERTGGSVSTLTIQRTQQEDSAVYLCASSLARAGDNSPLHFGNGTRLTVT.

The chain links TRBV14 to TRBJ1-6; 8 bases are a match to TRBD1. Germline CDR1 reads SGHDN; CDR2 reads FVKESK. This CDR3 has 16 amino acids. V lost 3 bases to trimming and J lost 7 bases; unmatched junction nucleotides: 8. The CDR3 nucleotides read TGTGCCAGCAGCCATGGTTGGACAGGGCTCAATTCACCCCTCCACTTT. This gives the protein CASSHGWTGLNSPLHF.

The chain carries TRBV27 and TRBJ2-7, with a tentative D call TRBD1 (6 bases). Germline CDR1 reads MNHEY; CDR2 reads SMNVEV (reference sequence). The CDR3 extends over 16 amino acids. The germline V and J ends were trimmed by 5 bases and 1 base, with 18 bases remaining between them. The CDR3 region is CASSPQGIMGSYEQYF. The CDR3 DNA reads as TGTGCCAGCAGTCCTCAGGGGATTATGGGATCCTACGAGCAGTACTTC.

The chain has TRBV2 and TRBJ2-7; D call uncertain. This CDR3 comprises 12 residues. Germline V gene sequence: CDR1 SNHLY, CDR2 FYNNEI. The germline V and J ends were trimmed by 7 bases and 2 bases, with 9 bases remaining between them. In DNA form, the CDR3 reads TGTGCCAGCAATGGCGAAACCTACGAGCAGTACTTC. Translated, it gives CASNGETYEQYF. Variable domain in full (rest from reference TRBV2 and TRBJ2-7): EPEVTQTPSHQVTQMGQEVILRCVPISNHLYFYWYRQILGQKVEFLVSFYNNEISEKSEIFDDQFSVERPDGSNFTLKIRSTKLEDSAMYFCASNGETYEQYFGPGTRLTVT.

V and J are TRBV4-3 and TRBJ1-4; D gene unclear. V lost 0 bases to trimming and J lost 0 bases, with 8 bases between them. Germline V CDR1 and CDR2: LGHNA, YSLEER. The CDR3 has 16 residues. The CDR3 spells CASSQDPTATNEKLFF. As DNA, the CDR3 is TGCGCCAGCAGCCAAGACCCAACAGCAACTAATGAAAAACTGTTTTTT.

This clone was found a few times. The chain links TRBV5-1 to TRBJ1-4; the match to TRBD1 covers 7 bases. The CDR3 loop spans 15 amino acids. The germline gives CDR1 SGHRS, CDR2 YFSETQ. Trimming took 2 bases from V and 6 from J; bases not matched to a gene: 7. The CDR3 loop reads CASSLRQGRDEKLFF. As DNA, the CDR3 is TGCGCCAGCAGCTTAAGACAGGGAAGGGATGAAAAACTGTTTTTT.

Written as DNA, the CDR3 is TGTGCCAGCAGCTCACAGGGTTCCTACAATGAGCAGTTCTTC. Translation gives CASSSQGSYNEQFF. The rearrangement links TRBV7-2 to TRBJ2-1, with D tentatively TRBD1 (6 bases). V shed 4 bases and J shed 1 base, with 8 bases lying between them. Germline V gene data show CDR1 as SGHTA and CDR2 as FQGNSA. This CDR3 is 14 amino acids long.

The gene calls are TRBV15 and TRBJ1-4; D perhaps matches TRBD1 (6 bases). The V gene's germline CDR1 is LNHNV and CDR2 YYDKDF (reference sequence). V shed 0 bases and J shed 7 bases, with 12 bases lying between them. CDR3 length: 15 amino acids. DNA for the CDR3: TGTGCCACCAGCAGAGATCAGGGGTTTTTTGAAAAACTGTTTTTT. Its protein product is CATSRDQGFFEKLFF.

The chain uses TRBV7-8 and TRBJ2-5; weak D call: TRBD1 (6 bases). CDR1 is SGHVS, CDR2 FQNEAQ, per germline. This CDR3 is 18 amino acids long. The ends were cut back, 0 bases at V and 5 bases at J, with 22 bases in the middle. CDR3 sequence: CASSLAPEQRTARETQYF. In nucleotides, the CDR3 is TGTGCCAGCAGCTTAGCGCCGGAACAGCGGACAGCCCGGGAGACCCAGTACTTC.

This clone has a single count. The chain has TRBV6-4 and TRBJ2-3; 12 bases are a match to TRBD2. Per germline, CDR1 MRHNA and CDR2 SNTAGT. The ends lost 0 bases at V and 3 bases at J; junction bases unmatched: 4. This CDR3 is built from 17 residues. CDR3 protein: CASSDSETSGGTDTQYF. The DNA of the CDR3 is TGTGCCAGCAGTGACTCCGAGACTAGCGGGGGAACAGATACGCAGTATTTT.

The chain links TRBV7-2 to TRBJ1-5; 7 nucleotides align to TRBD1. The CDR3 has 13 amino acids. V shed 7 bases, J shed 4 bases, and the junction held 4 bases outside the gene matches. Germline V gives CDR1 SGHTA, CDR2 FQGNSA. In DNA, the CDR3 is TGTGCCAGCACCGGACAGGCGAATCAGCCCCAGCATTTT. Its protein is CASTGQANQPQHF.

The chain joins TRBV11-2 to TRBJ2-7, with D possibly being TRBD1 (5 bases). The CDR3 runs 15 residues. With 6 bases removed from V and 3 bases from J, the gap between germline ends came to 18 bases. CDR1 is SGHAT, CDR2 FQNNGV, per germline. The CDR3 coding sequence is TGTGCCAGCAGTCCGACAAACAGGAACCTCTACGAGCAGTACTTC. Its protein product is CASSPTNRNLYEQYF.

This clone has just a few counts. The chain links TRBV9 to TRBJ2-3, with TRBD2 identical over 10 bases. V was pared by 2 bases and J by 5 bases, with 11 bases of the junction left unmatched. CDR1 and CDR2 from the germline V gene are SGDLS and YYNGEE. The CDR3 is 17 amino acids. DNA of the CDR3: TGTGCCAGCAGCGTTGGGGACAGCGGGGGGGCCATAGATACGCAGTATTTT. This translates into CASSVGDSGGAIDTQYF.

The chain is built from TRBV9 and TRBJ2-5; the match to TRBD2 covers 8 bases. Per the germline V gene, CDR1 is SGDLS and CDR2 is YYNGEE. This CDR3 contains 17 residues. The ends lost 0 bases at V and 5 bases at J; junction bases unmatched: 12. This CDR3 is CASSVAKSGGGLETQYF. Written as DNA, the CDR3 is TGTGCCAGCAGCGTAGCGAAGTCGGGCGGGGGGTTGGAGACCCAGTACTTC.

This rearrangement joins TRBV27 to TRBJ1-3; D is possibly TRBD1 (6 bases). The germline V gene has CDR1 MNHEY and CDR2 SMNVEV (reference sequence). This CDR3 is 14 amino acids long. Trimming removed 6 bases from V and 0 bases from J, with 9 bases in between. The CDR3, as DNA: TGTGCCAGCAGGAGGACAGCCTCTGGAAACACCATATATTTT. As protein: CASRRTASGNTIYF.

V is TRBV14 and J is TRBJ1-1; unclear D gene. V dropped 3 bases and J dropped 1 base, with 15 bases sitting between them. Germline assignment: CDR1 SGHDN and CDR2 FVKESK. The CDR3 runs 16 residues. The CDR3 nucleotides read TGTGCCAGCAGCCACTTTGACGGCTTCAGGAACACTGAAGCTTTCTTT. It encodes CASSHFDGFRNTEAFF.

This rearrangement joins TRBV4-3 to TRBJ1-2; TRBD1 agrees at 7 bases. The CDR3 runs to 15 residues. Germline V gene lookup returns CDR1 LGHNA and CDR2 YSLEER. Trimming cost V 4 bases and J 4 bases; bases outside gene matches: 9. The CDR3 DNA sequence: TGCGCCAGCAGCCCAACGAACGGGGACAGCTATGGCTACACCTTC. Protein product: CASSPTNGDSYGYTF.

The CDR3 loop is CASSENGQNYGYTF. CDR3 DNA: TGTGCCAGCAGTGAAAACGGACAGAACTATGGCTACACCTTC. The rearrangement uses TRBV6-1 and TRBJ1-2; D possibly corresponds to TRBD1 (6 bases). CDR1 is MNHNS, CDR2 SASEGT, per germline. V was trimmed by 2 bases and J by 2 bases, leaving 9 bases between them. The CDR3 consists of 14 residues.

In this sample, this clone turned up once. The chain joins TRBV30 to TRBJ1-1; tentative D call: TRBD1 (5 bases). CDR1 GTSNPN and CDR2 SVGIG come from the germline V gene (reference sequence). CDR3 size: 13 residues. V gave up 0 bases and J gave up 4 bases, with 9 bases separating them. The chain's CDR3 is CAWSVRRGTEAFF. The CDR3 DNA is TGTGCCTGGAGTGTTCGGAGGGGCACTGAAGCTTTCTTT.

This chain uses TRBV30 with TRBJ2-7; 8 nucleotides agree with TRBD2. The trim removed 0 bases at V and 0 bases at J, leaving 7 bases unmatched. CDR3 size: 16 residues. Germline V gene sequence: CDR1 GTSNPN, CDR2 SVGIG (reference sequence). The DNA of the CDR3 is TGTGCCTGGAGTGTTGGCCTAGCGGGTAGCTCCTACGAGCAGTACTTC. Translated, it gives CAWSVGLAGSSYEQYF.

V gene TRBV7-6 combines with J gene TRBJ2-7; D may be TRBD2 (5 bases). The CDR3 loop spans 15 amino acids. The germline V gene encodes CDR1 SGHVS and CDR2 FNYEAQ. Trimming shortened V by 1 base and J by 6 bases, and 16 bases separated the two germline ends. CDR3 coding DNA: TGTGCCAGCAGCTTAGGGGCGGGTTCCGAGGTCGAGCAGTACTTC. Its protein is CASSLGAGSEVEQYF.

This chain uses TRBV6-1 with TRBJ2-5; D is unclear. Trimming removed 0 bases at V and 0 bases at J, with 14 bases between. The CDR3 sequence is 17 residues long. CDR1 is MNHNS and CDR2 is SASEGT in the germline V gene. CDR3 protein: CASSEASPHDYQETQYF. The CDR3 bases are TGTGCCAGCAGTGAAGCGTCACCTCATGACTACCAAGAGACCCAGTACTTC.

The genes are TRBV18 and TRBJ2-5, with no clear D. V gave up 2 bases and J gave up 4 bases, with 5 bases separating them. The germline gives CDR1 KGHSH, CDR2 LQKENI. The CDR3 spans 12 residues. CDR3 DNA: TGTGCCAGCTCACCAGCCCTAGAGACCCAGTACTTC. Translating gives CASSPALETQYF.

This rearrangement joins TRBV11-2 to TRBJ2-7; maybe TRBD1 (6 bases). The CDR3 has 15 residues. Germline V lookup: CDR1 SGHAT, CDR2 FQNNGV. V was trimmed by 6 bases and J by 1 base, leaving 16 bases between them. DNA of the CDR3: TGTGCCAGCAGACTGACAAACAGGGATTCCTACGAGCAGTACTTC. As protein: CASRLTNRDSYEQYF.